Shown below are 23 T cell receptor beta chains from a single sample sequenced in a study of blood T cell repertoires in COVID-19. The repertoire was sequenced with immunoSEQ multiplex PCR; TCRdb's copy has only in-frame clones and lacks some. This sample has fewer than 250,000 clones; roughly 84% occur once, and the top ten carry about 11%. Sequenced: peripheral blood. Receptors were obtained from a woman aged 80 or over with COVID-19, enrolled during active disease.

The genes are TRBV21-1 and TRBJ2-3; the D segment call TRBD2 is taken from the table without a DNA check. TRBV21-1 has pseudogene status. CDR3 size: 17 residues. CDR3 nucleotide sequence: TGTGCCAGCAGCAAAGGGGGAACTAGCGGGGGCACAGATACGCAGTATTTT. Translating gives CASSKGGTSGGTDTQYF.

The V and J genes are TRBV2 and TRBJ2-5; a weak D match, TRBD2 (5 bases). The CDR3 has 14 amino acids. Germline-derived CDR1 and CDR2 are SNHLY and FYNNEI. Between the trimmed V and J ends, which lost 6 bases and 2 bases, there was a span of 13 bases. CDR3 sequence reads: CASSSDGKQETQYF. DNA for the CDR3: TGTGCCAGCAGCTCGGACGGGAAACAAGAGACCCAGTACTTC.

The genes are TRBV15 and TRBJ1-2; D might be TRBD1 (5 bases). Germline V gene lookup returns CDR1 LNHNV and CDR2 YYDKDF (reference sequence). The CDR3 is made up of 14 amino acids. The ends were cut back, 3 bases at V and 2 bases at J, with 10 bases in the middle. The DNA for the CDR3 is TGTGCCACCAGCAGTAGCCGGGGGAACTATGGCTACACCTTC. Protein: CATSSSRGNYGYTF.

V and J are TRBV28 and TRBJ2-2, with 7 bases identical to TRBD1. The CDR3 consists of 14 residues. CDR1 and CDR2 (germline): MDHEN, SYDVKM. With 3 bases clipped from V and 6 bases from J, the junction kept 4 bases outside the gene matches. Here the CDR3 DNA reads TGTGCCAGCAGTTTCTATCAGGGGGCCGGGGAGCTGTTTTTT. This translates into CASSFYQGAGELFF.

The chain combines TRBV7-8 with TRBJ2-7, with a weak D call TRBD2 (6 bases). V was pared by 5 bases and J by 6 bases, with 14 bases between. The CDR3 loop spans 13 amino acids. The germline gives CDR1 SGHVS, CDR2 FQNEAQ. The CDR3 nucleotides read TGTGCCAGCAGCCCCAGCGTAGCGGCCGAGCAGTACTTC. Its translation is CASSPSVAAEQYF.

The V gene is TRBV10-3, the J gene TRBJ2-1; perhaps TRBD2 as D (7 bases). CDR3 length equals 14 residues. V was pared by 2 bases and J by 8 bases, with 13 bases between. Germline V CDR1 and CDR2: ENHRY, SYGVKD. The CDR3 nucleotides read TGTGCCATCAGTGAGGGGGGGGCCCCCTATGAGCAGTTCTTC. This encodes CAISEGGAPYEQFF.

The CDR3 DNA sequence: TGTGCCAGCAGCTTCTTAGAGGGGACAGCTAACTATGGCTACACCTTC. Encoded protein: CASSFLEGTANYGYTF. The rearrangement links TRBV11-2 to TRBJ1-2, with 7 bases fitting TRBD1. The germline V gene has CDR1 SGHAT and CDR2 FQNNGV. The V segment lost 3 bases and the J segment 0 bases; nucleotides outside the gene matches: 7. This CDR3 has 16 amino acids.

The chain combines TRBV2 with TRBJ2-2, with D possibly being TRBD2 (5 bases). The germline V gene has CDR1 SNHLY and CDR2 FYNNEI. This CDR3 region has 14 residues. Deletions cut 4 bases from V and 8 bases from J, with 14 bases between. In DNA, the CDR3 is TGTGCCAGCAGTGCCCGGCCCGGCGGGGGGGAGCTGTTTTTT. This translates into CASSARPGGGELFF.

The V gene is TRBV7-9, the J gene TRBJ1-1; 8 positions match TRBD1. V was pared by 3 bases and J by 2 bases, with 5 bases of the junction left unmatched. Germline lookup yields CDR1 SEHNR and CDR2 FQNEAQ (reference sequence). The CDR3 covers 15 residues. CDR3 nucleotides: TGTGCCAGCAGCTTTCGGACAGGGAGAAACACTGAAGCTTTCTTT. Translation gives CASSFRTGRNTEAFF.

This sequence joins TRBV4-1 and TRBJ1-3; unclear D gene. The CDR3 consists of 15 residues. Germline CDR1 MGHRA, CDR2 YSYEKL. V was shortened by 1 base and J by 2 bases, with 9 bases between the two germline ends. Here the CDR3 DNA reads TGCGCCAGCAGCCAAGCGGGGTTTCCTGGAAACACCATATATTTT. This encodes CASSQAGFPGNTIYF.

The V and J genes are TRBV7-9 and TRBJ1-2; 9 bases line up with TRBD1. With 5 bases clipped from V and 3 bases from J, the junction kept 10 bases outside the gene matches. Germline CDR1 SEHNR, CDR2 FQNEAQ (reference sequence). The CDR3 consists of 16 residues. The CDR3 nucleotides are TGTGCCAGCAGCCCTCGGACAGGGGAGGGGTACTATGGCTACACCTTC. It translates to CASSPRTGEGYYGYTF.

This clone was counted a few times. Written as DNA, the CDR3 is TGTGCCAGCAGTTTAGTTAGGGGGCGAGGCTACACCTTC. It translates to CASSLVRGRGYTF. This chain connects TRBV28 to TRBJ1-2; 7 nucleotides agree with TRBD1. The ends lost 2 bases at V and 8 bases at J; junction bases unmatched: 5. CDR1 is MDHEN, CDR2 SYDVKM, per germline. The CDR3 extends over 13 amino acids.

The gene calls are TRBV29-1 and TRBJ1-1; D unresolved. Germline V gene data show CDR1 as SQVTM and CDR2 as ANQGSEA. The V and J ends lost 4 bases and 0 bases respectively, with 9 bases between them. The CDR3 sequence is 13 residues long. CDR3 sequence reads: CSVVRPLNTEAFF. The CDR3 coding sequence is TGCAGCGTTGTGAGGCCCTTGAACACTGAAGCTTTCTTT. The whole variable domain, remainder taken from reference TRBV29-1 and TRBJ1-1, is SAVISQKPSRDICQRGTSLTIQCQVDSQVTMMFWYRQQPGQSLTLIATANQGSEATYESGFVIDKFPISRPNLTFSTLTVSNMSPEDSSIYLCSVVRPLNTEAFFGQGTRLTVV.

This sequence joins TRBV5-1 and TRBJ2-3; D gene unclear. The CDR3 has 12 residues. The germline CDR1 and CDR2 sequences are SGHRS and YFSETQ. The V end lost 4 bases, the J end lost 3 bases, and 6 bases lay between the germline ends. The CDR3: CASSPPTDTQYF. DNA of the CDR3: TGCGCCAGCAGCCCCCCGACAGATACGCAGTATTTT.

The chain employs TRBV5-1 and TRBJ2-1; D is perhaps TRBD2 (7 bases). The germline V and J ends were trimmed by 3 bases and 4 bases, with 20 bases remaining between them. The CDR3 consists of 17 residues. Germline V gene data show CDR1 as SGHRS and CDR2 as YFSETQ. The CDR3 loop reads CASSSRGAGFQYNEQFF. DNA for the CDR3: TGCGCCAGCAGCTCCCGGGGGGCGGGTTTCCAATACAATGAGCAGTTCTTC. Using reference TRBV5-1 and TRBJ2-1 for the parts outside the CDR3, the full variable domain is KAGVTQTPRYLIKTRGQQVTLSCSPISGHRSVSWYQQTPGQGLQFLFEYFSETQRNKGNFPGRFSGRQFSNSRSEMNVSTLELGDSALYLCASSSRGAGFQYNEQFFGPGTRLTVL.

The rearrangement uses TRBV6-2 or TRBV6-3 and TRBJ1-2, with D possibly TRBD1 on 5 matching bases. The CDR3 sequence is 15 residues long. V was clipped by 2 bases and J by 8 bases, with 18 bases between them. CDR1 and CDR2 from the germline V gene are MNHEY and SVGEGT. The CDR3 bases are TGTGCCAGCAGTTACCTGGACAAGAACCCGCGCGGCTACACCTTC. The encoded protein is CASSYLDKNPRGYTF.

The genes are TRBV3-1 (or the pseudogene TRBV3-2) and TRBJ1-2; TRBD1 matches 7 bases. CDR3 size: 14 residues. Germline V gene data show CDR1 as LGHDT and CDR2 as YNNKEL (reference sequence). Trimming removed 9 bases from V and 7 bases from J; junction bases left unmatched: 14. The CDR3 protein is CASRTGSTNGGYTF. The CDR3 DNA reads TGTGCCAGTCGGACAGGTTCTACCAATGGTGGCTACACCTTC.

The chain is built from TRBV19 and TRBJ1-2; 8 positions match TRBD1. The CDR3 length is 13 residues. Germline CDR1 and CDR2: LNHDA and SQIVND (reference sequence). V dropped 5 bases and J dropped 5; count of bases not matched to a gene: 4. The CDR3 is CASSPGDRYGYTF. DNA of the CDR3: TGTGCCAGTAGTCCAGGGGACAGGTATGGCTACACCTTC.

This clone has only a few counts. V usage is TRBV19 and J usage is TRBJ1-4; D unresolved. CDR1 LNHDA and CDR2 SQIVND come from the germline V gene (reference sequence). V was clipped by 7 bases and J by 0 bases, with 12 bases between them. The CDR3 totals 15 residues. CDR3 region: CASNRFLATNEKLFF. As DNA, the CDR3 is TGTGCCAGTAACAGATTCCTTGCAACTAATGAAAAACTGTTTTTT.

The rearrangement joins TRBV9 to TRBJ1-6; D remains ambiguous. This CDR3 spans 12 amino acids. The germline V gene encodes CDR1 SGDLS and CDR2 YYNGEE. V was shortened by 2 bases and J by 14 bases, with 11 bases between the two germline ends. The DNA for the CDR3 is TGTGCCAGCAGCGTGGCCGGGTCCTCCCTCCACTTT. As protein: CASSVAGSSLHF.

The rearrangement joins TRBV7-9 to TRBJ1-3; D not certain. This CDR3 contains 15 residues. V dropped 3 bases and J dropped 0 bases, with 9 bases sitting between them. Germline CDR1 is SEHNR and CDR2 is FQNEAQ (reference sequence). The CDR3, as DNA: TGTGCCAGCAGCTTCCTACAGCTCTCTGGAAACACCATATATTTT. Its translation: CASSFLQLSGNTIYF.

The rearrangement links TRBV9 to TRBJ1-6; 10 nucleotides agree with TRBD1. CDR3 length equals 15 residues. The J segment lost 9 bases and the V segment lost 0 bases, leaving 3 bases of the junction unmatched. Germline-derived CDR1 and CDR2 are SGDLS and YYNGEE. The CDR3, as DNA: TGTGCCAGCAGCGTAGGGGGACAGGGGCTTTCACCCCTCCACTTT. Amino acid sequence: CASSVGGQGLSPLHF.

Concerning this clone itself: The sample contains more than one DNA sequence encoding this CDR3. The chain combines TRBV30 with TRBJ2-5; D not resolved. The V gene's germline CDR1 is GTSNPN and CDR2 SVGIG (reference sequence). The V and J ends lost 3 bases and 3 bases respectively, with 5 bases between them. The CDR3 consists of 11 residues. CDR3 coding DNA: TGTGCCTGGAGCGCGGAAGAGACCCAGTACTTC. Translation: CAWSAEETQYF.